Listed below are T cell receptor beta chains from one sample, sequenced in a study of blood T cell repertoires in COVID-19. The method was immunoSEQ multiplex PCR; TCRdb's version includes in-frame clones alone and lacks a portion of them. This sample has about 90,000 clones, with around four fifths found just once. Sequenced: peripheral blood. These receptors were obtained from a woman older than 75 with acute or convalescent COVID-19. CDR3s include the opening cysteine and the closing phenylalanine or tryptophan. D genes are given only for firm matches. Some rows mark clone size as missing; the rest say once, few, many or name a class of expanded clone.

.	TRBD1	TRBV4-3	TRBJ1-2	TGCGCCAGCAGCCGGGGACAGGGGGAGCATGGCTACACCTTC	CASSRGQGEHGYTF
.	.	TRBV7-2	TRBJ2-5	TGTGCCAGCCGAGAACGCGCGTACCAAGAGACCCAGTACTTC	CASRERAYQETQYF
.	.	TRBV19	TRBJ2-3	TGTGCCAGTAGTACTCGGACTCTGAGGAGCACAGATACGCAGTATTTT	CASSTRTLRSTDTQYF
.	.	TRBV19	TRBJ2-1	TGTGCCAGTAGTATACAGGAGGGCCAGGCGCAGTTCTTC	CASSIQEGQAQFF
.	.	TRBV3-1/TRBV3-2	TRBJ1-6	TGTGCCAGCAGCCAAGGCGATCCTCTGGGGGGCTCCTATAATTCACCCCTCCACTTT	CASSQGDPLGGSYNSPLHF
.	TRBD1	TRBV3-1/TRBV3-2	TRBJ1-2	TGTGCCAGCAGCCAGATAGTAGGGGGACAGCCTAACTATGGCTACACCTTC	CASSQIVGGQPNYGYTF
.	TRBD1	TRBV3-1/TRBV3-2	TRBJ1-2	TGTGCCAGCAGCCCCATCCGGGACAGATGTGGCTACACCTTC	CASSPIRDRCGYTF
.	TRBD1	TRBV6-5	TRBJ1-1	TGTGCCAGCAGTTACCGGGACAGGTTTTGGGACACTGAAGCTTTCTTT	CASSYRDRFWDTEAFF
.	TRBD1	TRBV10-3	TRBJ1-2	TGTGCCATCAGTGAGCCGGACGGTAGGGACAGATACTATGGCTACACCTTC	CAISEPDGRDRYYGYTF
.	.	TRBV11-2	TRBJ2-5	TGTGCCAGCAGCTTAGGTAGAGAGACCCAGTACTTC	CASSLGRETQYF
.	.	TRBV12-3/TRBV12-4	TRBJ2-3	TGTGCCAGCAGTTTAGGGAGGGTGGTTACGCAGTATTTT	CASSLGRVVTQYF
few	TRBD1	TRBV7-2	TRBJ1-3	TGTGCCAGCGGTGCAGGGGGCGCTGGAAACACCATATATTTT	CASGAGGAGNTIYF
.	TRBD1	TRBV7-2	TRBJ2-7	TGTGCCAGCAGCGCAAGGGACAGGGGCTACGAGCAGTACTTC	CASSARDRGYEQYF
once	.	TRBV30	TRBJ2-5	TGTGCCTGGGGTACCTATCAAGAGACCCAGTACTTC	CAWGTYQETQYF
.	.	TRBV7-3	TRBJ2-5	TGTGCCAGCAGCACTACAGGGATTGGCCAAGAGACCCAGTACTTC	CASSTTGIGQETQYF
.	TRBD2	TRBV28	TRBJ2-3	TGTGCCACCCTCGAGGGAGGGCGCACAGATACGCAGTATTTT	CATLEGGRTDTQYF
once	.	TRBV4-3	TRBJ1-1	TGCGCCAGCAGCCAAGAGCAGGCCCTCGGGGACACTGAAGCTTTCTTT	CASSQEQALGDTEAFF
.	.	TRBV12-5	TRBJ1-4	TGTGCTAGTGGTTTTTTTGGTGAATCAGATGAAAAACTGTTTTTT	CASGFFGESDEKLFF